One T cell receptor (beta chain) is described in this entry. The antigen is unknown. From RNA transcripts, TCR beta CDR3 regions were amplified. The study used the HTBI primer set for a first-round RT-PCR of the TCR CDR3. TCRdb processed the multiplex PCR reads anew with MiXCR; each CDR3 protein has one entry. The sample lists some 400,000 distinct CDR3 sequences; approximately 15% were seen once. The data originate from a study of T cells in Graves' hyperthyroidism and ophthalmopathy. V was cut by 6 bases and J by 3 bases, with 14 bases left in between. Germline V gene data show CDR1 as DFQATT and CDR2 as SNEGSKA (reference sequence). This CDR3 comprises 13 residues. General observations from the study: Most clonotypes expanded in the thyroid (above 0.001) were also present in blood.

The authors took PBMCs from 9.5 to 10 ml fresh peripheral blood. The rearrangement uses TRBV20-1 and TRBJ2-5; D may be TRBD2 (5 bases). The clonotype originates from a man aged 25 to 40 with Graves' hyperthyroidism that later progressed to Graves' ophthalmopathy. The sample comprised blood. CDR3 nucleotides: TGCAGTGCCTCCAGGCTAGCTAAAGAGACCCAGTACTTC. It codes for CSASRLAKETQYF.